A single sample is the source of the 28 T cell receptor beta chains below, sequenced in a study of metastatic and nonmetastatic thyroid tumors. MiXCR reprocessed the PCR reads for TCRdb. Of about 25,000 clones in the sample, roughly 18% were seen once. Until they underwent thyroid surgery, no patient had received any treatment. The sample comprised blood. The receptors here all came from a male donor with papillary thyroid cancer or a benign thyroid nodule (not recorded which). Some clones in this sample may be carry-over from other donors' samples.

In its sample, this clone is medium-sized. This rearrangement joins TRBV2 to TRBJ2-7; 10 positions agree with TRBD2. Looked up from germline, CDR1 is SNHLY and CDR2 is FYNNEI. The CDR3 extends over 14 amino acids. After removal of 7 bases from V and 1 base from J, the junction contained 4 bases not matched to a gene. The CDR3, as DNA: TGTGCCAGCACACCGACTAGCGGGTCCTACGAGCAGTACTTC. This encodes CASTPTSGSYEQYF.

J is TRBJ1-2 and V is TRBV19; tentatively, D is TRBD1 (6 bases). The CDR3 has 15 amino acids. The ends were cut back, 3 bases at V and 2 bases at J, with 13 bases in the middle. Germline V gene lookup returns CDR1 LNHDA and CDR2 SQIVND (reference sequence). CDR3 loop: CASSMSADSNYGYTF. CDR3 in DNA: TGTGCCAGTAGTATGAGTGCGGACAGCAACTATGGCTACACCTTC.

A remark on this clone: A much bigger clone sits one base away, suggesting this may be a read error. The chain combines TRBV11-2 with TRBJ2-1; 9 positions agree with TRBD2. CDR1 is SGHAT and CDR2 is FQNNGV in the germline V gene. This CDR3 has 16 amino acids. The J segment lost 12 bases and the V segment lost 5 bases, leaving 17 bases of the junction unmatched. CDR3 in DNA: TGTGCCAGCAGCGCGGCCGGGACTAGCATTCACAATTGGCAGTTCTTC. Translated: CASSAAGTSIHNWQFF. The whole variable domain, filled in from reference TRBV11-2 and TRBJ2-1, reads EAGVAQSPRYKIIEKRQSVAFWCNPISGHATLYWYQQILGQGPKLLIQFQNNGVVDDSQLPKDRFSAERLKGVDSTLKIQPAKLEDSAVYLCASSAAGTSIHNWQFFGPGTRLTVL.

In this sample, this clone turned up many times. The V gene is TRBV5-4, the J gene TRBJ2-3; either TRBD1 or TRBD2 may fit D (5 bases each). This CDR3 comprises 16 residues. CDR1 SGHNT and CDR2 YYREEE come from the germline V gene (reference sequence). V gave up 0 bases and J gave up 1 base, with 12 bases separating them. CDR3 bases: TGTGCCAGCAGCTTGGGGGGGACGGCTGGCACAGATACGCAGTATTTT. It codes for CASSLGGTAGTDTQYF.

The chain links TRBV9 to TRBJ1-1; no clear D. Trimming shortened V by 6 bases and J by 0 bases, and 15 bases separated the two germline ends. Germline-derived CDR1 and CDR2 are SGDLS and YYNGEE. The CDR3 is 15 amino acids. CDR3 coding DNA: TGTGCCAGCAACCCCGGTCGGAAAATGAACACTGAAGCTTTCTTT. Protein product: CASNPGRKMNTEAFF.

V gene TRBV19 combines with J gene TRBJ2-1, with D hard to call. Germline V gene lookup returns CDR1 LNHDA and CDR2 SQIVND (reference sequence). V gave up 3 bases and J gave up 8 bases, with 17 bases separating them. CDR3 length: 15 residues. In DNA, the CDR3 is TGTGCCAGTAGTATTGGGCCTCTAGAGGTGTATGAGCAGTTCTTC. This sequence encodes CASSIGPLEVYEQFF.

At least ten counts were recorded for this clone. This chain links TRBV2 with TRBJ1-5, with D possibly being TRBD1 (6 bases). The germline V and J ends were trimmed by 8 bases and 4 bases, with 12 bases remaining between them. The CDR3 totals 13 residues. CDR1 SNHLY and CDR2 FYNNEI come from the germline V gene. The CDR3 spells CASGRQVNQPQHF. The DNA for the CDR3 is TGTGCCAGCGGAAGACAGGTTAATCAGCCCCAGCATTTT. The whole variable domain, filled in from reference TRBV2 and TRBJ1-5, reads EPEVTQTPSHQVTQMGQEVILRCVPISNHLYFYWYRQILGQKVEFLVSFYNNEISEKSEIFDDQFSVERPDGSNFTLKIRSTKLEDSAMYFCASGRQVNQPQHFGDGTRLSIL.

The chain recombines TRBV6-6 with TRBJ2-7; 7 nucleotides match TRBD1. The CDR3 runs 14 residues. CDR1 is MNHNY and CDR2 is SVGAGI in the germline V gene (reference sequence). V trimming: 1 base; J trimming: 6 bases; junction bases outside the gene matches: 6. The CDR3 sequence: CASSYWLSGGEQYF. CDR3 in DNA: TGTGCCAGCAGTTACTGGCTATCAGGGGGCGAGCAGTACTTC.

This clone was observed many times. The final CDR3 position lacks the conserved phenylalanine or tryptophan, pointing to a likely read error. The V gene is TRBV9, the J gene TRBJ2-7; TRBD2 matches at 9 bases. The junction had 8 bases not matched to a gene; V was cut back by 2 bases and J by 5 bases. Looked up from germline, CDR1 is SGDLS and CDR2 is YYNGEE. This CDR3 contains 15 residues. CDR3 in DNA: TGTGCCAGCAGCGTTGGGACTAGCAGAATCCACGAGCAGTACCTC. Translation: CASSVGTSRIHEQYL.

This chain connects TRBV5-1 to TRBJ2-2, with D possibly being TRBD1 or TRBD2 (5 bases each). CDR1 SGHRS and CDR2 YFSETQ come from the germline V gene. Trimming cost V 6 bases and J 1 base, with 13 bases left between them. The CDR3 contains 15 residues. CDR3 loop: CASIFRDGNTGELFF. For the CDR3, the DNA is TGCGCCAGCATCTTCCGGGACGGGAACACCGGGGAGCTGTTTTTT.

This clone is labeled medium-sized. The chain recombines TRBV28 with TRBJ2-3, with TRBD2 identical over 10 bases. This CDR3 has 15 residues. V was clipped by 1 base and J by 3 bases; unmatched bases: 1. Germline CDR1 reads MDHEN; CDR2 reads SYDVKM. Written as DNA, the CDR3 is TGTGCCAGCAGTTTATTAGCGGGAGGTACAGATACGCAGTATTTT. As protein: CASSLLAGGTDTQYF.

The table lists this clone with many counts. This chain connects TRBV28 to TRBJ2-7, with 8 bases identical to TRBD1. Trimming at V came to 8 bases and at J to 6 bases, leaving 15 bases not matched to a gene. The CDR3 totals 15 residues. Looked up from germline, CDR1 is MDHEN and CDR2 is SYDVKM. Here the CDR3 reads CASRLQGAGTREQYF. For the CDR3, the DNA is TGTGCCAGCCGCCTCCAGGGGGCCGGTACCCGCGAGCAGTACTTC.

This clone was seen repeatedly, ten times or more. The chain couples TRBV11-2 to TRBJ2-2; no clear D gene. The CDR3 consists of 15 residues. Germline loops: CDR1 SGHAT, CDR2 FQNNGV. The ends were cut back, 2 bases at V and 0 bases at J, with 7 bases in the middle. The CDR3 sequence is CASSLRGTNTGELFF. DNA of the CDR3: TGTGCCAGCAGCTTACGCGGAACGAACACCGGGGAGCTGTTTTTT.

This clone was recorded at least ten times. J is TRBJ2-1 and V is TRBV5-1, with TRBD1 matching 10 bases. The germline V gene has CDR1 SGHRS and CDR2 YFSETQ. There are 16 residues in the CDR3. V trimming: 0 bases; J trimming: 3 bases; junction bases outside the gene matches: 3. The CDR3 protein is CASSLETGGYYNEQFF. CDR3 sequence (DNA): TGCGCCAGCAGCTTGGAGACAGGGGGCTACTACAATGAGCAGTTCTTC.

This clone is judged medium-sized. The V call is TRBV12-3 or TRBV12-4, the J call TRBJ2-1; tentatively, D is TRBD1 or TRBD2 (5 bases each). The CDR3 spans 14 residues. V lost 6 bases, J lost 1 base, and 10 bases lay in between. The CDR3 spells CASRTGASYNEQFF. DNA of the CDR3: TGTGCCAGCAGAACCGGGGCGTCCTACAATGAGCAGTTCTTC.

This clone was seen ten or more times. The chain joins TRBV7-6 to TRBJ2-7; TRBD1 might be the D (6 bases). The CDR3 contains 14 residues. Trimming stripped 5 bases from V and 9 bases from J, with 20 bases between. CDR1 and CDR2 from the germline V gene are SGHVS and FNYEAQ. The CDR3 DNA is TGTGCCAGCAGCCCAGGGGTGGCAAGTAATGTGCAGTACTTC. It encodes CASSPGVASNVQYF.

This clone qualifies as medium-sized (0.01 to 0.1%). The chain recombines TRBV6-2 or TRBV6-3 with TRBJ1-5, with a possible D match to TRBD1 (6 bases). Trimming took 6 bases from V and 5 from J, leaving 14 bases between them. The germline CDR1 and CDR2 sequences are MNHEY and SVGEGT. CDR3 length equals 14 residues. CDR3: CASREPQGYQPQHF. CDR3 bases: TGTGCCAGCAGAGAGCCTCAGGGGTATCAGCCCCAGCATTTT.

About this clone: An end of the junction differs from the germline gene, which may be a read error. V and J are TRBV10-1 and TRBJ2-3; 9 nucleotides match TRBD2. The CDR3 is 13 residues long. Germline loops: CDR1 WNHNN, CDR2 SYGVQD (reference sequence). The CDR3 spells CTSGNSGSYTQYF. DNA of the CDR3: TGCACCAGCGGGAATAGCGGGAGCTATACGCAGTATTTT.

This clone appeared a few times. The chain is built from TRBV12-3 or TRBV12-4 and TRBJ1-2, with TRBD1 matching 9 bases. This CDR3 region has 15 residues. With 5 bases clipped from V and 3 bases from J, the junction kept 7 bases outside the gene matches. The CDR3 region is CASSNVTGGYYGYTF. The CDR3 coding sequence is TGTGCCAGCAGTAACGTTACAGGGGGCTACTATGGCTACACCTTC.

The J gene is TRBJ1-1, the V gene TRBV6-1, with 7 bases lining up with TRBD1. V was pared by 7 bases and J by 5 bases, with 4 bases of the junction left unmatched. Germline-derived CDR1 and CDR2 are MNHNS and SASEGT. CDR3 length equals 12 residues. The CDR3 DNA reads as TGTGCCAGCACAGACAGGGTAACTGAAGCTTTCTTT. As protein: CASTDRVTEAFF.

CDR3 in DNA: TGCAATTCCCCGAGACAGGGGGATGGAGAGACCCAGTACTTC. Translating gives CNSPRQGDGETQYF. The chain links TRBV20-1 to TRBJ2-5; the match to TRBD1 covers 9 bases. The length of the CDR3 is 14 residues. Germline CDR1 and CDR2: DFQATT and SNEGSKA (reference sequence).

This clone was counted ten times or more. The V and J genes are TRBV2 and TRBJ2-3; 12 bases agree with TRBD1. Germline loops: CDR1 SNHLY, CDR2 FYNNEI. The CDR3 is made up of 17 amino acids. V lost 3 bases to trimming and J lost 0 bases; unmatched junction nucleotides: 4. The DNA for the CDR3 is TGTGCCAGCAGTGAGGGACAGGGGGCTAGTAGCACAGATACGCAGTATTTT. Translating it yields CASSEGQGASSTDTQYF.

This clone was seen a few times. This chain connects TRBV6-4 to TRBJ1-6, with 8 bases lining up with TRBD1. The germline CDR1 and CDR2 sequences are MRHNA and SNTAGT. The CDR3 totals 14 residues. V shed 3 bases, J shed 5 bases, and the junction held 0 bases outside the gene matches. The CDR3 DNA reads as TGTGCCAGCAGTGAGGACAGGGATAATTCACCCCTCCACTTT. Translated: CASSEDRDNSPLHF.

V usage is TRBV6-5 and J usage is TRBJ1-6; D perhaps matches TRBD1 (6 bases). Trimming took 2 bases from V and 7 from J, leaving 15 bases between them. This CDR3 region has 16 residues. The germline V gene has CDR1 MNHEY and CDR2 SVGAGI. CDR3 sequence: CASSYRQTGPNSPLHF. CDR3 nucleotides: TGTGCCAGCAGTTACCGTCAAACAGGGCCCAATTCACCCCTCCACTTT.

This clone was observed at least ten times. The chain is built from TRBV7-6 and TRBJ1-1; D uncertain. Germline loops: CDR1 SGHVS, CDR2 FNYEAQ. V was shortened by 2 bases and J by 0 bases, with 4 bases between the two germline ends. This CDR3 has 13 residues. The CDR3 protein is CASSLSVNTEAFF. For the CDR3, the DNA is TGTGCCAGCAGCTTATCAGTGAACACTGAAGCTTTCTTT. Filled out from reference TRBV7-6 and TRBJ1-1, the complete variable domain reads GAGVSQSPRYKVTKRGQDVALRCDPISGHVSLYWYRQALGQGPEFLTYFNYEAQQDKSGLPNDRFSAERPEGSISTLTIQRTEQRDSAMYRCASSLSVNTEAFFGQGTRLTVV.

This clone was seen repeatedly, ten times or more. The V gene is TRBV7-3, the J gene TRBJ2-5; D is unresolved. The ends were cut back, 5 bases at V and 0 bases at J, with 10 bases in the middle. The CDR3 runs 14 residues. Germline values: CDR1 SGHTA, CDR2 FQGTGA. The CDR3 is CASSLFPNQETQYF. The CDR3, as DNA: TGTGCCAGCAGCCTATTTCCCAACCAAGAGACCCAGTACTTC.

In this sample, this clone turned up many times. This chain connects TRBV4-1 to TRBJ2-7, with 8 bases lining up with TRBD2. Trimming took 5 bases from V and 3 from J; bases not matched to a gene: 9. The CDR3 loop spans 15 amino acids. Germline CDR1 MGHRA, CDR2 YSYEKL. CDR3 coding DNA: TGCGCCAGCAGCACCCGGGGGGGAGGGGGCTACGAGCAGTACTTC. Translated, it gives CASSTRGGGGYEQYF.

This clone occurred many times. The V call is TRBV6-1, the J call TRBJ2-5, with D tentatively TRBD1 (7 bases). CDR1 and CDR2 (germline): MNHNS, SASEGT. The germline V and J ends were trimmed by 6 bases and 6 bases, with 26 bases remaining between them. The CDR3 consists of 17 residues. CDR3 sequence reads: CASRDPHSRGAAQTQYF. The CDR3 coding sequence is TGTGCCAGCAGAGACCCCCATTCCAGGGGGGCGGCTCAGACCCAGTACTTC.